The following is a T cell receptor (beta chain) sequence with its context. Antigen unknown. Profiling relied on immunoSEQ multiplex PCR, and the TCRdb table lists in-frame clones only, not all of them. The sample has approximately 65,000 clones, more than 85% seen once; the top ten hold approximately 0.62%. The data belong to a study of OX40 agonist ivuxolimab in advanced cancers. Study-level background: Every 2 weeks, ivuxolimab was infused into the patients intravenously at between 0.01 and 10 mg/kg.

V shed 5 bases and J 4 bases; nucleotides not matched to a gene: 10. Germline V gene lookup returns CDR1 MGHRA and CDR2 YSYEKL. This CDR3 is 15 amino acids long. Regarding the study as a whole: Some patients who did not respond also had low normalized T-cell clonal expansion. The CD4+ and CD8+ T cells in the blood had expanded clonally by week 6 at 0.1 to 3.0 mg/kg.

The rearrangement links TRBV4-1 to TRBJ2-7, with 8 bases fitting TRBD2. The sequence was collected from an adult with an advanced solid tumor such as melanoma, head and neck, liver or kidney cancer. Sample: CD4+ or CD8+ T cells sorted from blood, taken in a trial of the OX40 agonist ivuxolimab. The CDR3 loop is CASSYPGTSRYEQYF. For the CDR3, the DNA is TGCGCCAGCAGCTACCCCGGGACTAGTAGGTACGAGCAGTACTTC.